These T cell receptor beta chains were read from a single sample in a study of T-cell reconstitution after alpha-beta-depleted transplantation in children. TCRdb redid the calling of the PCR reads with MiXCR, one entry per CDR3 protein. The table includes about 6,000 distinct CDR3 sequences, 16% detected once. Sequencing was performed on PBMCs, mostly from graft donor cells, taken 60 days after TCRalphabeta/CD19-depleted stem cell transplant. These receptors originate from a male patient aged 5 to 17 who had a stem cell transplant for acute myeloid leukemia, so the T cells may come from the graft donor. CDR3s include the opening cysteine and the closing phenylalanine or tryptophan. The D gene is left open where the match is weak. Expanded clones get a size class; other rows say once, few or many, or leave the size out.

clone_size	v_call	d_call	j_call	cdr3_nt	cdr3_aa
few	TRBV20-1	-	TRBJ2-7	TGCAGTGCGATACGGGACATAGTCTACGAGCAGTACTTC	CSAIRDIVYEQYF
medium-sized	TRBV7-2	-	TRBJ2-3	TGTGCCAGCAGCCCCAGCATCTATACGCAGTATTTT	CASSPSIYTQYF
-	TRBV3-1	TRBD1	TRBJ1-4	TGTGCCAGCAGCCCCGGACAGGGGATTAGTTCGAAACTGTTTTTT	CASSPGQGISSKLFF
few	TRBV20-1	-	TRBJ2-3	TGCAGTGCTAGATCGAGCGGACTCACAGATACGCAGTATTTT	CSARSSGLTDTQYF
few	TRBV12-3/TRBV12-4	TRBD2	TRBJ2-2	TGTGCCAGCAGTTTGCTTGGACTAGCGGGGAACACCGGGGAGCTGTTTTTT	CASSLLGLAGNTGELFF
few	TRBV20-1	TRBD2	TRBJ2-7	TGCAGTGCTAGAGATGGGACTAGCGGGAAGACTCTCAGCTACGAGCAGTACTTC	CSARDGTSGKTLSYEQYF
-	TRBV6-2/TRBV6-3	-	TRBJ2-1	TGTGCCAGCAGTTACGCCGGAGAAGGCAAGCAGTTCTTC	CASSYAGEGKQFF
medium-sized	TRBV6-2/TRBV6-3	TRBD2	TRBJ2-1	TGTGCCAGCAGGAAGGGACTAGCGTTCCATGAGCAGTTCTTC	CASRKGLAFHEQFF
-	TRBV4-2	-	TRBJ2-2	TGTGCCAGCAGCCAAGTAATTCAAGCATACGGGGAGCTGTTTTTT	CASSQVIQAYGELFF
medium-sized	TRBV7-6	TRBD2	TRBJ2-5	TGTGCCAGCAGCTTACTAGCGGGGGACCAGACCCAGTACTTC	CASSLLAGDQTQYF
medium-sized	TRBV20-1	-	TRBJ1-4	TGCAGTGCGCAGCCCGATAATGAAAAACTGTTTTTT	CSAQPDNEKLFF
medium-sized	TRBV27	-	TRBJ1-6	TGTGCCAGCAGTTTCTCCGATTCACCCCTCCACTTT	CASSFSDSPLHF
-	TRBV7-3	-	TRBJ2-3	TGTGCCAGCAGCACGCCCACAGATACGCAGTATTTT	CASSTPTDTQYF
few	TRBV28	-	TRBJ2-7	TGTGCCAGCAGTTTAAGGGGGGGAAGGAACGAGCAGTACTTC	CASSLRGGRNEQYF
-	TRBV29-1	TRBD1	TRBJ2-7	TGCAGCGTTGAAGAGACAGGGGGTTACGAGCAGTACTTC	CSVEETGGYEQYF
few	TRBV7-2	TRBD1	TRBJ1-3	TGTGCCAGCAGCTTAGCCCTACAGGGGCCCATATATTTT	CASSLALQGPIYF
medium-sized	TRBV7-2	-	TRBJ1-2	TGTGCCAGCAGCTTAGTGGATACTGGCTATGGCTACACCTTC	CASSLVDTGYGYTF
-	TRBV7-2	-	TRBJ2-3	TGTGCCAGCAGCTTGGATGGAGGAAGGGATACGCAGTATTTT	CASSLDGGRDTQYF
few	TRBV7-3	-	TRBJ1-1	TGTGCCAGCAGCTTCCTCCCGACAGGCATGAACACTGAAGCTTTCTTT	CASSFLPTGMNTEAFF
-	TRBV20-1	TRBD2	TRBJ2-3	TGCAGTGCTAGAGATCCACTAGCGCGATACACAGATACGCAGTATTTT	CSARDPLARYTDTQYF
medium-sized	TRBV7-2	-	TRBJ1-1	TGTGCCAGCGGCCATGGGCAGGCCTCTGAAGCTTTCTTT	CASGHGQASEAFF
medium-sized	TRBV7-2	-	TRBJ1-6	TGTGCCAGCAGCTTAGGGGGGACTTCACCCCTCCACTTT	CASSLGGTSPLHF
-	TRBV3-1	TRBD1	TRBJ2-3	TGTGCCAGCAGCCAAGATCCAGGAGACAGGGGGTATTTT	CASSQDPGDRGYF
-	TRBV24-1	-	TRBJ1-2	TGTGCCACCAGTGATCCCGGGGTCTATGGCTACACCTTC	CATSDPGVYGYTF
-	TRBV20-1	-	TRBJ1-4	TGCAGTGCTAGTCCGCCGGGGGGGCTGGTAGGTGAAAAACTGTTTTTT	CSASPPGGLVGEKLFF
medium-sized	TRBV12-3/TRBV12-4	TRBD1	TRBJ1-5	TGTGCCAGCAGGGAGGACAGGGCTTTTAATCAGCCCCAGCATTTT	CASREDRAFNQPQHF
-	TRBV7-9	TRBD1	TRBJ2-1	TGTGCCAGCAGCCCCAGACAGGGTACCAAATACAATGAGCAGTTCTTC	CASSPRQGTKYNEQFF
medium-sized	TRBV9	TRBD2	TRBJ2-3	TGTGCCAGCAGCGTAGGCCCGGGACTAGCGGGACCAGATACGCAGTATTTT	CASSVGPGLAGPDTQYF
medium-sized	TRBV6-4	-	TRBJ2-3	TGTGCCAGCAGTGAGGGAGATACGCAGTATTTT	CASSEGDTQYF
large	TRBV6-5	TRBD2	TRBJ2-1	TGTGCCAGCAGCCGAGGGACTAAAAATTACAATGAGCAGTTCTTC	CASSRGTKNYNEQFF
medium-sized	TRBV9	-	TRBJ2-2	TGTGCCAGCAGCGTAGCCTCAACTTTGAACACCGGGGAGCTGTTTTTT	CASSVASTLNTGELFF
few	TRBV5-4	TRBD1	TRBJ2-1	TGTGCCAGCAGCTTGGATGGGGGACAGAGGTACAATGAGCAGTTCTTC	CASSLDGGQRYNEQFF
-	TRBV6-2/TRBV6-3	TRBD2	TRBJ2-3	TGTGCCAGCAGTTCGCCAAGCGGGAGGCCAGGTCGGACGGGCACAGATACGCAGTATTTT	CASSSPSGRPGRTGTDTQYF
-	TRBV12-3/TRBV12-4	-	TRBJ2-3	TGTGCCAGCAGTTTAATGGCGGGTGGCACAGATACGCAGTATTTT	CASSLMAGGTDTQYF
-	TRBV7-2	-	TRBJ2-7	TGTGCCAGCAGCCCCCGCCGACCTTCCTACGAGCAGTACTTC	CASSPRRPSYEQYF
medium-sized	TRBV5-1	-	TRBJ1-5	TGCGCCAGCAGTCCAGGGGGCAATCAGCCCCAGCATTTT	CASSPGGNQPQHF
few	TRBV18	-	TRBJ2-2	TGTGCCAGCTCACCACCGGGCACCGGGGAGCTGTTTTTT	CASSPPGTGELFF
medium-sized	TRBV5-1	-	TRBJ1-5	TGCGCCAGCAGCATGCAAGGGGGTAGCAATCAGCCCCAGCATTTT	CASSMQGGSNQPQHF
-	TRBV30	TRBD1	TRBJ2-1	TGTGCCTGGAGTGCCCGATCGACAGGGCCCAATGAGCAGTTCTTC	CAWSARSTGPNEQFF
-	TRBV7-6	TRBD2	TRBJ2-7	TGTGCCAGCAGCCCTTGGACTAGCGCCTACGAGCAGTACTTC	CASSPWTSAYEQYF
-	TRBV25-1	TRBD1	TRBJ2-7	TGTGCCAGCAGTGAAGCACAGGGGGTCAACGAGCAGTACTTC	CASSEAQGVNEQYF
-	TRBV7-9	-	TRBJ1-1	TGTGCCAGCAGCTTATTGTCGAGGGTGAACACTGAAGCTTTCTTT	CASSLLSRVNTEAFF
medium-sized	TRBV12-3/TRBV12-4	-	TRBJ1-5	TGTGCCAGCCATACTGACGAAAATCAGCCCCAGCATTTT	CASHTDENQPQHF
-	TRBV15	-	TRBJ2-1	TGTGCCACCAGCAAAACTAGACAGAGCTCCTACAATGAGCAGTTCTTC	CATSKTRQSSYNEQFF
-	TRBV5-6	-	TRBJ2-2	TGTGCCAGCAGCTTGGACGGGATCGACGCCGGGGAGCTGTTTTTT	CASSLDGIDAGELFF
few	TRBV20-1	-	TRBJ2-7	TGCAGTGCTAGAGTCCCCGGGTCTCCCTACGAGCAGTACTTC	CSARVPGSPYEQYF
few	TRBV5-6	-	TRBJ1-6	TGTGCCAGCAGCCCTAACGGTGGGGGGATCAATTCACCCCTCCACTTT	CASSPNGGGINSPLHF
medium-sized	TRBV7-6	-	TRBJ2-4	TGTGCCAGCAGCCTAGGAGGGGGGGCGAACATTCAGTACTTC	CASSLGGGANIQYF
few	TRBV6-2/TRBV6-3	-	TRBJ2-1	TGTGCCAGCAGTTACCGCCCGCTCAATGAGCAGTTCTTC	CASSYRPLNEQFF
-	TRBV28	TRBD2	TRBJ2-7	TGTGCCAGCAGTTTACTAGCGGGCCTGGGTGAGCAGTACTTC	CASSLLAGLGEQYF
medium-sized	TRBV7-2	-	TRBJ2-1	TGTGCCAGCAGCCCCAGCAAGTATCGGGAGTTCTTC	CASSPSKYREFF